This TCR beta chain is drawn from a study of spatial heterogeneity in lung cancer. As for the study in general: A consistent excess of beta-chain over alpha-chain sequences was detected.

Time point meaning: blood at routine non-recurrence follow-up after resection. Unsorted samples of tumor, nontumor lung or frozen PBMC had their whole RNA sequenced. The ends were cut back, 3 bases at V and 7 bases at J, with 14 bases in the middle. Germline V lookup: CDR1 SGHNT, CDR2 YYREEE (reference sequence). This CDR3 contains 14 residues. This clonotype has a handful of counts. Each CDR3 protein is one row after TCRdb ran MiXCR on the 5' RACE reads. The table records tens of thousands of distinct CDR3 sequences, about 12% of them present only once. The receptor comes from a male donor with early-stage non-small cell lung cancer. The sample in question was PBMCs, obtained at follow-up. This chain uses TRBV5-4 with TRBJ2-1, with no clear D. The chain's CDR3 is CASSSYRMGNEQFF. In nucleotides, the CDR3 is TGTGCCAGCAGCTCTTACAGAATGGGGAATGAGCAGTTCTTC.